Below, one TCR beta chain is given with its context. Its cognate antigen has yet to be identified. One base away there is no much larger clone; base qualities are not given. TCRbeta CDR3 regions were amplified from genomic DNA using the immunoSEQ Assay, a bias-controlled multiplex PCR. Processing in the source paper ran as follows. Nucleated cell counts per sample were estimated from amplification of reference gene primers within the assay. To quantify the absolute abundance of each unique TCRbeta CDR3 rearrangement, sequence reads were collapsed and filtered. For each sample, productive Simpson clonality was calculated as the square root of Simpson's diversity index across productive rearrangements. In TCRdb, the immuneACCESS table is reduced to in-frame sequences with V and J assigned. These tables do not hold every clone; where another copy was compared, an unresolved V gene accounts for under half, and the others remain unexplained. That table gives V, J and clone size, and the DNA gave D and trimming. Across this sample there are about 250,000 clones, with approximately 89% seen only once. About 1.6% of the sample lies in the top ten.

This record belongs to a study of blood T cell repertoires in COVID-19 (dated by TCRdb to between 2020 and 2021). Regarding the complete study: Samples covering the acute and convalescent phases of COVID-19 were provided by collaborators in the United States, Italy and Spain. The prospective study material was composed of cDNA or gDNA derived from T cells, B-cell-depleted T cells, or PBMCs. Deeply sampled blood TCRbeta repertoires from subjects exposed to, actively infected with, or recovered from COVID-19 were included in the dataset. The repertoires were released in a freely available public database intended as a resource for research on the immune response to SARS-CoV-2. The samples were drawn from two sources: the first 160 participants of the ongoing ImmuneRACE study, and 1,200 or so subjects contributed by 6 global collaborators. Sample metadata almost always included a de-identified subject ID, COVID-19 status, age in years and sex. Where available, HLA class I and class II types were taken from metadata supplied by the sample provider and were not determined by assay-based typing. Summary of the overall study and its limitations: The amount of clinical and demographic metadata varied by source and participant and was provided uncurated.

The CDR3, from cysteine to phenylalanine, totals 15 residues. Only the CDR3 DNA is retained, 45 bases long and in frame from the first base. Trimming at the junction amounts to 0 bases on V and 5 bases on J, and the germline ends lie 14 bases apart. CDR1 SGDLS and CDR2 YYNGEE were looked up in the germline V gene. Samples from volunteer blood donors who had recovered from COVID-19 were contributed by a second Seattle source. Collaborating institutions collected whole blood in K2EDTA tubes following their own protocols. For TCRbeta analysis, collaborators shipped samples in one of three forms: frozen whole blood, isolated PBMCs, or DNA extracted from either of those sample types.

The sequence came from a woman aged 60-75 years who had recovered from COVID-19. The rearrangement joined TRBV9 to TRBJ2-5, with the D gene call left open. Sequencing used peripheral blood. The DNA sequence is as follows: TGTGCCAGCAGCGTAGACCCGCTCATCGGGGAGACCCAGTACTTC. Translated, this gives CASSVDPLIGETQYF.